The clone carrying this T cell receptor beta chain was counted many times. This record belongs to a study of early T cells in non-severe SARS-CoV-2 infection. For the study at large: Whole-blood bulk RNA, unsorted, was sequenced, and chains were unpaired.

Researchers attached unique molecular identifiers to individual cDNA molecules. TCRdb redid the calling of the 5' RACE reads with MiXCR, one entry per CDR3 protein. The table includes tens of thousands of distinct CDR3 sequences, roughly 16% detected once. Here the sequenced sample was whole blood, taken at baseline. The TCR sequence derives from an adult who was a healthcare worker with PCR-confirmed SARS-CoV-2 infection or an uninfected control (not recorded which).

This CDR3 is CSAKGLAYGYTF. In DNA form, the CDR3 reads TGCAGTGCGAAGGGTCTAGCCTATGGCTACACCTTC. The chain carries TRBV20-1 and TRBJ1-2, with D uncertain. The V gene lost 6 bases and the J gene lost 4 bases, with 12 bases spanning the gap. Germline lookup yields CDR1 DFQATT and CDR2 SNEGSKA (reference sequence). The CDR3 totals 12 residues.